This TCR beta chain was recovered during a study of blood T cell repertoires in COVID-19. Study context: The United States, Italy and Spain provided the acute and convalescent COVID-19 samples.

The junction had 8 bases not matched to a gene; V was cut back by 8 bases and J by 1 base. CDR3 length equals 15 residues. Germline CDR1 and CDR2: MNHNY and SVGAGI (reference sequence). Authors' processing steps: Amplifying reference gene primers gave estimates of nucleated cell counts. This table comes from immunoSEQ multiplex PCR, and its TCRdb copy is limited to in-frame clones, with some not included. Clonal size and the V and J genes are those of that table, whereas D and trimming came from the DNA. Of tens of thousands of clones in the sample, approximately 85% were seen once. The rearrangement joins TRBV6-6 to TRBJ2-1; 7 bases fit TRBD2. Sequences were obtained from peripheral blood. The TCR originated in a man in his fifties with active COVID-19. CDR3 coding DNA: TGTGCCAGCGGAGGCGGGAGTCTATCCTACAATGAGCAGTTCTTC. This sequence encodes CASGGGSLSYNEQFF.